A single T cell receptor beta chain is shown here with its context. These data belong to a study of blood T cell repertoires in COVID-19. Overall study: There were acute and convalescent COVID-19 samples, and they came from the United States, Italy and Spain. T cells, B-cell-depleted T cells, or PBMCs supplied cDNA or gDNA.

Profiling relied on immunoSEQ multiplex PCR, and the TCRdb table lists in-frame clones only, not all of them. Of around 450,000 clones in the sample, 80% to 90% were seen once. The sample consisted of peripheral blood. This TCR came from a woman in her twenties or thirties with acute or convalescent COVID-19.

The DNA of the CDR3 is TGTGCCAGCAGTTTAGATGGGACAGGGGCCCTCGAGCAGTACTTC. Translated: CASSLDGTGALEQYF. The J gene is TRBJ2-7, the V gene TRBV28; 10 bases agree with TRBD1. Germline CDR1 and CDR2: MDHEN and SYDVKM. The J segment lost 6 bases and the V segment lost 2 bases, leaving 7 bases of the junction unmatched. This CDR3 is 15 amino acids long.